This TCR beta chain was recovered during a study of PD-L1 blockade in urothelial cancer. Overall study context: The patients had undergone anywhere from 0 to 3 prior chemotherapy regimens.

Spiked synthetic TCR analogs estimated absolute template abundance per PCR. Profiled with immunoSEQ multiplex PCR; TCRdb holds only in-frame clones, not every one. Altogether 85,000 to 95,000 clones are present, 90% being singletons, with the ten largest covering about 1.7%. Noted time point: pretreatment peripheral blood. J lost 0 bases, V lost 2 bases, and 10 bases had no gene match. Germline values: CDR1 SGHTA, CDR2 FQGNSA. This CDR3 is built from 19 residues. The source of this sequence is a man in his 60s with urothelial cancer. The chain carries TRBV7-2 and TRBJ2-1, with 10 bases aligning to TRBD2. The sample was PBMCs, taken around atezolizumab (anti-PD-L1) treatment. CDR3 nucleotides: TGTGCCAGCAGCTTAAGGGGTCTAGCGGGGGCCAGCTCCTACAATGAGCAGTTCTTC. Protein sequence: CASSLRGLAGASSYNEQFF.